The 13 T cell receptor beta chains in this list originate from one sample, sequenced in a study of chemoradiotherapy in HPV16-positive cancers. Generated by immunoSEQ multiplex PCR, the TCRdb table keeps only in-frame clones and is missing some. This sample has approximately 12,000 clones, with 76% found just once. This specimen was acquired from a patient who underwent chemoradiotherapy. Receptor source: a human donor with HPV-associated anogenital cancer.

This clone has just one count. At one boundary the junction diverges from the germline segment, which might be a read error. This chain connects TRBV2 to TRBJ2-3; 8 nucleotides match TRBD2. This CDR3 has 16 residues. Germline values: CDR1 SNHLY, CDR2 FYNNEI. CDR3 region: CAGSDSQRGLVDTQYF. The DNA for the CDR3 is TGTGCCGGCAGTGATTCCCAGCGGGGGTTAGTAGATACGCAGTATTTT.

The chain combines TRBV10-3 with TRBJ1-4; D gene ambiguous. V shed 4 bases and J shed 7 bases, with 10 bases lying between them. CDR3 length equals 13 residues. From germline, CDR1 is ENHRY and CDR2 SYGVKD. The CDR3 loop is CAISGGGSEKLFF. The CDR3 DNA sequence: TGTGCCATCAGTGGGGGAGGGAGTGAAAAACTGTTTTTT.

The chain recombines TRBV11-2 with TRBJ2-2; 10 bases fit TRBD2. Germline-derived CDR1 and CDR2 are SGHAT and FQNNGV. The CDR3 contains 17 residues. The V gene end was trimmed by 2 bases and the J gene end by 7 bases; junction bases not matched to a gene: 10. As DNA, the CDR3 is TGTGCCAGCAGCTTATCCGCCGGGACTAGCGTTGGCGGGGAGCTGTTTTTT. Encoded protein: CASSLSAGTSVGGELFF.

V gene TRBV11-2 combines with J gene TRBJ2-3, with D perhaps TRBD1 (6 bases). The CDR3 loop spans 14 amino acids. Per the germline V gene, CDR1 is SGHAT and CDR2 is FQNNGV. V lost 4 bases and J lost 2, with 10 bases in between. The CDR3 DNA follows: TGTGCCAGCAGCTCGGGACACCACACAGATACGCAGTATTTT. Its protein product is CASSSGHHTDTQYF.

The chain links TRBV6-4 to TRBJ1-1; unclear D gene. The length of the CDR3 is 13 residues. Per the germline V gene, CDR1 is MRHNA and CDR2 is SNTAGT. Trimming stripped 2 bases from V and 3 bases from J, with 7 bases between. The CDR3 loop reads CASSDELYTEAFF. The CDR3, as DNA: TGTGCCAGCAGTGACGAGTTATACACTGAAGCTTTCTTT.

V gene TRBV20-1 combines with J gene TRBJ2-1; D remains ambiguous. This CDR3 has 11 amino acids. V was shortened by 5 bases and J by 10 bases, with 12 bases between the two germline ends. Germline V gives CDR1 DFQATT, CDR2 SNEGSKA (reference sequence). As DNA, the CDR3 is TGCAGTGCTTTATCCCGGACCGAGCAGTTCTTC. This translates into CSALSRTEQFF.

CDR3 DNA sequence: TGTGCCACCAGCAGAGGATCGGGACTAGCGGGGTTCGGGGAGCTGTTTTTT. Amino acids: CATSRGSGLAGFGELFF. This rearrangement joins TRBV15 to TRBJ2-2; 13 bases fit TRBD2. Germline V gives CDR1 LNHNV, CDR2 YYDKDF (reference sequence). This CDR3 contains 17 residues. V trimming: 1 base; J trimming: 7 bases; junction bases outside the gene matches: 6.

The chain combines TRBV5-1 with TRBJ2-2; TRBD1 is a possible D gene (5 bases). This CDR3 spans 13 amino acids. Trimming took 4 bases from V and 6 from J, leaving 10 bases between them. Germline CDR1 and CDR2: SGHRS and YFSETQ. The CDR3 bases are TGCGCCAGCAGCACAATGGGGCCCGGGGAGCTGTTTTTT. As protein: CASSTMGPGELFF.

This clone was seen a handful of times. CDR3 in amino acids: CASSYLGDSYGYTF. CDR3 nucleotide sequence: TGTGCCAGCAGTTACCTTGGGGATTCCTATGGCTACACCTTC. The V call is TRBV27, the J call TRBJ1-2; no firm D call. Trimming cost V 4 bases and J 4 bases, with 13 bases left between them. The CDR3 covers 14 residues. CDR1 and CDR2 from the germline V gene are MNHEY and SMNVEV (reference sequence).

The genes are TRBV9 and TRBJ2-3; 9 bases map to TRBD2. The CDR3 covers 16 residues. V lost 0 bases to trimming and J lost 6 bases; unmatched junction nucleotides: 8. CDR1 is SGDLS and CDR2 is YYNGEE in the germline V gene. The CDR3 loop reads CASSVVGGGELDTQYF. The CDR3 nucleotides are TGTGCCAGCAGCGTAGTCGGCGGGGGGGAACTTGATACGCAGTATTTT.

This chain connects TRBV4-3 to TRBJ1-2; D not certain. Germline values: CDR1 LGHNA, CDR2 YSLEER. The CDR3 is 14 amino acids. The V gene lost 0 bases and the J gene lost 1 base, with 6 bases spanning the gap. CDR3 sequence reads: CASSQEPFNYGYTF. Here the CDR3 DNA reads TGCGCCAGCAGCCAAGAGCCATTTAACTATGGCTACACCTTC.

There are a few counts of this clone. The genes are TRBV6-1 and TRBJ2-7; possible D gene TRBD2, 5 bases. Trimming removed 3 bases from V and 1 base from J, with 10 bases in between. This CDR3 spans 14 amino acids. Germline V gene sequence: CDR1 MNHNS, CDR2 SASEGT. CDR3 coding DNA: TGTGCCAGCAGTGAGACGGGGATATCCTACGAGCAGTACTTC. It specifies CASSETGISYEQYF.

Only a few counts were recorded for this clone. The V call is TRBV6-5, the J call TRBJ2-7; D possibly matches TRBD1 or TRBD2 (5 bases each). V gave up 4 bases and J gave up 2 bases, with 15 bases separating them. CDR3 length: 15 residues. Per germline, CDR1 MNHEY and CDR2 SVGAGI. The CDR3 region is CASSSPRDGTYEQYF. CDR3 DNA: TGTGCCAGCAGTTCCCCTCGGGACGGCACCTACGAGCAGTACTTC.